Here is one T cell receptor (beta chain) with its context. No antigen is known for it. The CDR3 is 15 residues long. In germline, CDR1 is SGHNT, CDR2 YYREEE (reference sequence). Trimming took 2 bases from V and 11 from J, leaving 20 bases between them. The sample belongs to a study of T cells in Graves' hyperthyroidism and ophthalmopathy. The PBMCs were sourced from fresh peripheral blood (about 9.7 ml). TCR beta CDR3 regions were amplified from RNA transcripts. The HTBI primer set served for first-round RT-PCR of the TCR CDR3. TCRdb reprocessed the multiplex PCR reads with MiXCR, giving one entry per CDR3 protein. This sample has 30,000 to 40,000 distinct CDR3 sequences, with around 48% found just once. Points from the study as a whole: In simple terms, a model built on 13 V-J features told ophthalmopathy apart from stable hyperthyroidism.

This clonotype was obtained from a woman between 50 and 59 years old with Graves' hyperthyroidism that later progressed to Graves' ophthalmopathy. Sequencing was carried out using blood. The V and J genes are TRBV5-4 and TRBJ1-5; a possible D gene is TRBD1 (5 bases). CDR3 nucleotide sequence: TGTGCCAGCAGCTTAGTCAGGGAGCAGGGAGAGACCCAGCATTTT. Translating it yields CASSLVREQGETQHF.